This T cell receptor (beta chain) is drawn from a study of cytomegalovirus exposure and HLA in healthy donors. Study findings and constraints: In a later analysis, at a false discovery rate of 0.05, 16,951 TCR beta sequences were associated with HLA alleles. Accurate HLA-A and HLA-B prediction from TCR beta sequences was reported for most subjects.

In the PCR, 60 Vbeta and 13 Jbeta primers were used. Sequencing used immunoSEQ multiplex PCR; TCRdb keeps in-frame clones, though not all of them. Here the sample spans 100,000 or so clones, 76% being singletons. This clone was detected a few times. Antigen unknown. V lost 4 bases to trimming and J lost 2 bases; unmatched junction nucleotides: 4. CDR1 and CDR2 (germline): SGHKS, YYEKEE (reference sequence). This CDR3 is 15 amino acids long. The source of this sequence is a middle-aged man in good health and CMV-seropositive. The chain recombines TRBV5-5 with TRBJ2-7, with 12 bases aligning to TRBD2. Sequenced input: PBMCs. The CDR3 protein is CASSLTSGGTYEQYF. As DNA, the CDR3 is TGTGCCAGCAGCCTCACTAGCGGGGGGACCTACGAGCAGTACTTC.